The TCR beta chain under discussion was sequenced for a study of cytomegalovirus exposure and HLA in healthy donors. About the study: Prior work identified 120 million or so unique TCR beta sequences in about 179 million T cells. Broader study findings: In vitro data verified three CMV-associated chains as specific for CMV antigens. Certain sequence variants were highly shared and formed a cluster, and this cluster was likely a sequencing artifact.

The CDR3 length is 14 residues. V trimming: 6 bases; J trimming: 2 bases; junction bases outside the gene matches: 4. Germline loops: CDR1 LNHDA, CDR2 SQIVND (reference sequence). Details on this clone: The antigen is unknown.

Vbeta (60) and Jbeta (13) primers were used in the PCR. Per the study methods: Unique TCR beta chains totaled some 81 million in a later count, with around 11 million of them shared. Repertoires were generated with immunoSEQ multiplex PCR, while TCRdb's copy carries only in-frame clones and drops some. That table supplies the V and J calls and clone size; D and trimming were determined from the DNA. The profile covers roughly 190,000 clones, with just under 75% appearing a single time and under 5% taken by the ten largest. The chain carries TRBV19 and TRBJ1-3; 7 bases are a match to TRBD1. Sequencing was performed on PBMCs. The sequence derives from a man aged 25-45 years in good health and CMV-seropositive. The CDR3 is CASSTQGTGNTIYF. The CDR3 DNA reads TGTGCCAGTAGCACACAGGGGACTGGAAACACCATATATTTT.